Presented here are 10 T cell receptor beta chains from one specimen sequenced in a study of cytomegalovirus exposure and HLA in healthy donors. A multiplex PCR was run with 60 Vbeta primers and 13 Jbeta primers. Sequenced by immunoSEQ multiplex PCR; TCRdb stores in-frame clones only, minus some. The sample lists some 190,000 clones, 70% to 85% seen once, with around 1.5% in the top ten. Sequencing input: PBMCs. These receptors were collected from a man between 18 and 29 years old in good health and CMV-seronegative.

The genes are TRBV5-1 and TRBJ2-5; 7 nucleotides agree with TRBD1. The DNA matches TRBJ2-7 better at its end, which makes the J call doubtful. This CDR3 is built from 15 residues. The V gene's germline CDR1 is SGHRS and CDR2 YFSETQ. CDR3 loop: CASSLDWTGFYEQYF. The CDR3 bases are TGCGCCAGCAGCTTGGATTGGACAGGATTCTACGAGCAGTACTTC.

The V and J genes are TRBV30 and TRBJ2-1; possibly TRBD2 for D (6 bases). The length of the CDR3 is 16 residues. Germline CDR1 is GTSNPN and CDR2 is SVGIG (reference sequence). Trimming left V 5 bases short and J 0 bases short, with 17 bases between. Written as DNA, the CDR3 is TGTGCCTGGGGTGGTAGCGGACGGAGCTCCTACAATGAGCAGTTCTTC. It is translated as CAWGGSGRSSYNEQFF.

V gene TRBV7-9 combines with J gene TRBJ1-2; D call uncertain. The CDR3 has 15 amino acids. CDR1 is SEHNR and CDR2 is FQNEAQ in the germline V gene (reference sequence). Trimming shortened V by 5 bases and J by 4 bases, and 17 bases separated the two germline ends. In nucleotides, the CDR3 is TGTGCCAGCAGCCTTCCGGGAAGAGCGGCCTATGGCTACACCTTC. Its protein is CASSLPGRAAYGYTF.

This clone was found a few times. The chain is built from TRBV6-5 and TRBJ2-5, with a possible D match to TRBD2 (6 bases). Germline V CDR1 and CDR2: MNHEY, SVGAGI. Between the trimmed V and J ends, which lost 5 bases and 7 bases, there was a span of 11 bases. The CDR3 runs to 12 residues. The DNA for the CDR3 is TGTGCCAGCAGTAAGGTGGGGGGGACCCAGTACTTC. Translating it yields CASSKVGGTQYF.

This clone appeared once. Here the CDR3 reads CASSLAAGQGVYEQYF. Here the CDR3 DNA reads TGCGCCAGCAGCTTGGCCGCGGGACAGGGGGTTTACGAGCAGTACTTC. V and J are TRBV5-1 and TRBJ2-7; 11 bases are a match to TRBD1. V gave up 0 bases and J gave up 4 bases; unmatched junction bases: 6. Per the germline V gene, CDR1 is SGHRS and CDR2 is YFSETQ. CDR3 length: 16 residues.

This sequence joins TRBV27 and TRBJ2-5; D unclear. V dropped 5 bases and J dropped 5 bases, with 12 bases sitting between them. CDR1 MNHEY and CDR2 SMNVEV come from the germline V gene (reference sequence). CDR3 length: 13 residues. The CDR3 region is CASSAVLGETQYF. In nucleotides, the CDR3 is TGTGCCAGCAGTGCGGTCCTCGGGGAGACCCAGTACTTC.

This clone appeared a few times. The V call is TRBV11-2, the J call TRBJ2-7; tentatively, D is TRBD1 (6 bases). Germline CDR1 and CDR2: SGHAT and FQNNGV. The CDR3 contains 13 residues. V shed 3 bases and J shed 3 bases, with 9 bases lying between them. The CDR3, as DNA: TGTGCCAGCAGCTTGGGGGCGGGCTACGAGCAGTACTTC. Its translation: CASSLGAGYEQYF.

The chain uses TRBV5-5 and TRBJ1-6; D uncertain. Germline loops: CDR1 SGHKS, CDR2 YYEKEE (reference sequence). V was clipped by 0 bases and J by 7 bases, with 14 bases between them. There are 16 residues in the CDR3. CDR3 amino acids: CASSLEERARNSPLHF. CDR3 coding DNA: TGTGCCAGCAGCTTGGAGGAGAGGGCTAGGAATTCACCCCTCCACTTT.

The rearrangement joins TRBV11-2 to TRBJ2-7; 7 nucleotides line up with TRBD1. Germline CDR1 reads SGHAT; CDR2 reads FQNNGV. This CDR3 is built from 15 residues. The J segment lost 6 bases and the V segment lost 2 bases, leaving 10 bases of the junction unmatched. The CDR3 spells CASSLRDSTPSEQYF. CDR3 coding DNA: TGTGCCAGCAGCTTAAGGGACAGTACCCCTTCCGAGCAGTACTTC.

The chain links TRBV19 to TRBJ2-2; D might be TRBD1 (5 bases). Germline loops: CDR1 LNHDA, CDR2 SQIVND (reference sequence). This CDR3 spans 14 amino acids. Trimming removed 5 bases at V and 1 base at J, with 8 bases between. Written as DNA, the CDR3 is TGTGCCAGTAGTGACAGCAGGAACACCGGGGAGCTGTTTTTT. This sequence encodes CASSDSRNTGELFF. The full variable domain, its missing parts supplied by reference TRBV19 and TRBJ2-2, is DGGITQSPKYLFRKEGQNVTLSCEQNLNHDAMYWYRQDPGQGLRLIYYSQIVNDFQKGDIAEGYSVSREKKESFPLTVTSAQKNPTAFYLCASSDSRNTGELFFGEGSRLTVL.